This T cell receptor (beta chain) emerged from a study of cytomegalovirus exposure and HLA in healthy donors. Whole-study findings and limits: When a later analysis was performed, an Asian-associated ancestry cluster reportedly had fewer N-insertions than the roughly 630-donor mean.

The germline V gene encodes CDR1 KGHSH and CDR2 LQKENI. V lost 3 bases, J lost 8 bases, and 4 bases stayed unmatched. There are 13 residues in the CDR3. Comments on this clone: What it binds is not known.

A multiplex PCR was run with 60 Vbeta primers and 13 Jbeta primers. Profiled with immunoSEQ multiplex PCR; TCRdb holds only in-frame clones, not every one. Here the sample table reports more than 140,000 clones. Sequenced input: PBMCs. This TCR was recovered from a woman younger than 35 in good health and CMV-seronegative. The J gene is TRBJ2-1, the V gene TRBV18; 7 bases are shared with TRBD1. The CDR3 is CASSPTGKDEQFF. For the CDR3, the DNA is TGTGCCAGCTCACCGACAGGGAAGGATGAGCAGTTCTTC.